Each of the 25 T cell receptor beta chains below was sequenced from the same sample in a study of blood T cells in healthy people across ages. A J-beta primer mix and a sample-barcoded 5' primer were used in a second PCR of roughly 7 to 12 cycles. TCRdb independently ran MiXCR on the 5' RACE reads; one entry per CDR3 protein. The sample lists 1.5 million to 2 million distinct CDR3 sequences; 28% were seen once. Specimen: blood. The receptors stem from a young woman in good health.

This clonotype was detected only a few times. V is TRBV28 and J is TRBJ2-5, with D perhaps TRBD1 (8 bases). The germline CDR1 and CDR2 sequences are MDHEN and SYDVKM. The CDR3 is made up of 16 amino acids. Trimming removed 6 bases from V and 2 bases from J, with 19 bases in between. The CDR3 DNA follows: TGTGCCAGCAGGACTAATACAGGGGGAGGGCAAGAGACCCAGTACTTC. This encodes CASRTNTGGGQETQYF.

This clonotype occurred many times. V and J are TRBV29-1 and TRBJ2-5; 9 bases map to TRBD2. V lost 5 bases to trimming and J lost 5 bases; unmatched junction nucleotides: 12. The CDR3 contains 15 residues. Per germline, CDR1 SQVTM and CDR2 ANQGSEA. CDR3 nucleotide sequence: TGCAGCGTTATCCCTGCGGGAGGGCCGGGGGAGACCCAGTACTTC. This sequence encodes CSVIPAGGPGETQYF.

This clonotype was found a few times. The gene calls are TRBV29-1 and TRBJ1-1, with D maybe TRBD1 (6 bases). The germline V and J ends were trimmed by 6 bases and 4 bases, with 15 bases remaining between them. Germline V gives CDR1 SQVTM, CDR2 ANQGSEA. The CDR3 has 13 residues. CDR3 region: CSVQRGLGTEAFF. The CDR3 nucleotides read TGCAGCGTCCAGCGGGGGCTAGGCACTGAAGCTTTCTTT.

This chain joins TRBV7-9 and TRBJ2-5; possibly TRBD1 or TRBD2 for D (5 bases each). Trimming took off 5 bases at V and 0 bases at J, with 13 bases between the two ends. The germline V gene has CDR1 SEHNR and CDR2 FQNEAQ (reference sequence). CDR3 length equals 15 residues. CDR3 bases: TGTGCCAGCAGCGTAAGGGGAGCCAACCAAGAGACCCAGTACTTC. Translating it yields CASSVRGANQETQYF.

This clonotype was seen only a few times. CDR3 nucleotide sequence: TGTGCCAGCAGTCCGATTAAATGGACTAGCGGGACGTACAATGAGCAGTTCTTC. This codes for CASSPIKWTSGTYNEQFF. The chain recombines TRBV6-1 with TRBJ2-1, with 12 nucleotides matching TRBD2. Germline CDR1 and CDR2: MNHNS and SASEGT. The CDR3 runs to 18 residues. Trimming at V came to 5 bases and at J to 4 bases, leaving 12 bases not matched to a gene.

V usage is TRBV21-1 and J usage is TRBJ2-5; TRBD1 is the table's D call and was not checked against the DNA. The DNA end lines up better with TRBJ2-7; the J call may be wrong. TRBV21-1 is a pseudogene segment. The CDR3 is made up of 14 amino acids. Here the CDR3 DNA reads TGTGCCAGCAGCAAAACGGACAGGATCGACGAGCAGTACTTC. Residues: CASSKTDRIDEQYF.

This clonotype was observed a few times. J is TRBJ2-7 and V is TRBV12-3 or TRBV12-4; D is unclear. There are 14 residues in the CDR3. Trimming left V 8 bases short and J 0 bases short, with 14 bases between. The CDR3 reads CASSGVPFSYEQYF. CDR3 sequence (DNA): TGTGCCAGCTCTGGGGTACCTTTCTCCTACGAGCAGTACTTC.

CDR3 sequence: CSAMLSGRVNYEQYF. In DNA, the CDR3 is TGCAGTGCTATGCTTAGCGGGAGGGTGAACTACGAGCAGTACTTC. The V and J genes are TRBV20-1 and TRBJ2-7, with 11 bases aligning to TRBD2. With 4 bases clipped from V and 3 bases from J, the junction kept 8 bases outside the gene matches. CDR1 and CDR2 (germline): DFQATT, SNEGSKA (reference sequence). This CDR3 comprises 15 residues.

This clonotype was counted at least ten times. The chain is built from TRBV10-3 and TRBJ2-3, with TRBD2 matching over 10 bases. This CDR3 spans 16 amino acids. V lost 3 bases, J lost 0 bases, and 3 bases stayed unmatched. CDR1 ENHRY and CDR2 SYGVKD come from the germline V gene. The CDR3 DNA reads as TGTGCCATCAGTGACCCTAGCGGGGGAAGCACAGATACGCAGTATTTT. Residues: CAISDPSGGSTDTQYF.

This clonotype was detected many times. The chain employs TRBV29-1 and TRBJ2-1; TRBD2 agrees at 8 bases. The germline V gene encodes CDR1 SQVTM and CDR2 ANQGSEA. The CDR3 consists of 16 residues. V was pared by 5 bases and J by 3 bases, with 12 bases of the junction left unmatched. CDR3 protein: CSVRVSSGGIYNEQFF. Written as DNA, the CDR3 is TGCAGCGTTCGCGTTTCGAGCGGGGGCATCTACAATGAGCAGTTCTTC.

The chain links TRBV7-9 to TRBJ2-1, with 9 bases matching TRBD1. CDR1 and CDR2 from the germline V gene are SEHNR and FQNEAQ (reference sequence). V was clipped by 7 bases and J by 4 bases; unmatched bases: 11. The CDR3 consists of 16 residues. The CDR3 coding sequence is TGTGCCAGCAACAGGGGCTGGACAGGGGCATACAATGAGCAGTTCTTC. Its protein product is CASNRGWTGAYNEQFF.

The V call is TRBV29-1, the J call TRBJ2-7; tentative D call: TRBD1 (6 bases). V was trimmed by 7 bases and J by 4 bases, leaving 17 bases between them. The CDR3 contains 13 residues. Germline V gives CDR1 SQVTM, CDR2 ANQGSEA. In DNA, the CDR3 is TGCAGCGGTTCACAGGGAAAAGGTTACGAGCAGTACTTC. This translates into CSGSQGKGYEQYF.

This clonotype was seen a few times. The genes are TRBV28 and TRBJ2-3; 7 bases are a match to TRBD2. The V gene's germline CDR1 is MDHEN and CDR2 SYDVKM. Trimming cost V 11 bases and J 1 base; bases outside gene matches: 12. The CDR3 length is 15 residues. CDR3 amino acids: CAGGKGTSGTDTQYF. The CDR3 DNA sequence: TGTGCCGGGGGAAAGGGTACTAGCGGCACAGATACGCAGTATTTT.

In this sample, this clonotype turned up a few times. The chain joins TRBV12-3 or TRBV12-4 to TRBJ2-5; 7 bases map to TRBD1. The DNA end lines up better with TRBJ2-7; the J call may be wrong. The CDR3 runs 12 residues. CDR3 protein: CASSSGGSEQYF. CDR3 sequence (DNA): TGTGCCAGCAGTTCAGGGGGTAGCGAGCAGTACTTC.

The chain couples TRBV10-3 to TRBJ2-7; either TRBD1 or TRBD2 may fit D (6 bases each). This CDR3 has 12 amino acids. Deletions cut 10 bases from V and 5 bases from J, with 15 bases between. Per germline, CDR1 ENHRY and CDR2 SYGVKD. The CDR3 region is CASRQAGHEQYF. The CDR3 DNA is TGTGCCAGCAGACAGGCGGGGCACGAGCAGTACTTC.

A remark on this clonotype: A much larger clone lies one base from this, so it may be a read error. This rearrangement joins TRBV7-9 to TRBJ2-7; D uncertain. The J call may be mistaken, given a closer DNA end match to TRBJ2-5. The CDR3 is 14 residues long. Germline V gene lookup returns CDR1 SEHNR and CDR2 FQNEAQ (reference sequence). The CDR3 DNA sequence: TGTGCCAGCAGCTCCCTTAACTGGTGGGAGACCCAGTACTTC. It codes for CASSSLNWWETQYF.

This clonotype was observed at least ten times. CDR3 nucleotides: TGCGCCAGCAGCCACAGGCCCGGCGACACTGAAGCTTTCTTT. Residues: CASSHRPGDTEAFF. The J gene is TRBJ1-1, the V gene TRBV4-3; D gene unclear. This CDR3 comprises 14 residues. Germline V gene data show CDR1 as LGHNA and CDR2 as YSLEER. V lost 3 bases to trimming and J lost 3 bases, with 11 bases between them.

The V call is TRBV12-3 or TRBV12-4, the J call TRBJ2-7; TRBD1 matches 7 bases. Trimming took 4 bases from V and 2 from J; bases not matched to a gene: 5. The CDR3 sequence is 14 residues long. CDR3 in DNA: TGTGCCAGCAGTTCGATGACAGGGACCTACGAGCAGTACTTC. This encodes CASSSMTGTYEQYF.

Concerning this clonotype itself: A much larger clone lies one base from this, so it may be a read error. V is TRBV29-1 and J is TRBJ2-7; D is unresolved. Germline V lookup: CDR1 SQVTM, CDR2 ANQGSEA. The CDR3 spans 15 residues. Trimming cost V 0 bases and J 0 bases, with 12 bases left between them. This chain's CDR3 is CSVEDPRSNSYEQYF. Written as DNA, the CDR3 is TGCAGCGTTGAAGATCCCCGAAGTAACTCCTACGAGCAGTACTTC.

This chain links TRBV12-3 or TRBV12-4 with TRBJ1-5; D unresolved. The CDR3 is made up of 18 amino acids. Trimming removed 6 bases at V and 0 bases at J, with 21 bases between. The CDR3 region is CASSFIGVRGYSNQPQHF. The CDR3, as DNA: TGTGCCAGCAGCTTTATCGGGGTTCGGGGATATAGCAATCAGCCCCAGCATTTT.

This rearrangement joins TRBV11-2 to TRBJ2-1; D gene unclear. V gave up 2 bases and J gave up 0 bases, with 5 bases separating them. CDR3 length: 14 residues. Germline V gene lookup returns CDR1 SGHAT and CDR2 FQNNGV. CDR3 DNA sequence: TGTGCCAGCAGCTTAATCCCCTCCTACAATGAGCAGTTCTTC. Translation gives CASSLIPSYNEQFF.

The rearrangement links TRBV12-3 or TRBV12-4 to TRBJ2-2, with 7 positions matching TRBD2. V was clipped by 0 bases and J by 3 bases; unmatched bases: 4. This CDR3 spans 16 amino acids. The chain's CDR3 is CASSLAGGPDTGELFF. The CDR3 coding sequence is TGTGCCAGCAGTTTAGCGGGAGGGCCTGACACCGGGGAGCTGTTTTTT.

This clonotype was seen more than once but under ten times. The chain has TRBV9 and TRBJ2-6; 8 nucleotides agree with TRBD1. J gave up 2 bases and V 8 bases, and 6 bases lay outside the gene matches. The germline V gene encodes CDR1 SGDLS and CDR2 YYNGEE. The CDR3 has 15 amino acids. The CDR3 DNA is TGTGCCAGTGGACAGGGTATGGCTGGGGCCAACGTCCTGACTTTC. Translated: CASGQGMAGANVLTF.

In this sample, this clonotype turned up many times. The chain combines TRBV7-3 with TRBJ1-6; D is ambiguous. Trimming stripped 1 base from V and 9 bases from J, with 7 bases between. The CDR3 runs to 13 residues. Germline CDR1 is SGHTA and CDR2 is FQGTGA. CDR3 region: CASSLNALSPLHF. The CDR3 region has the DNA TGTGCCAGCAGCTTAAACGCTCTTTCACCCCTCCACTTT.

The rearrangement uses TRBV12-3 or TRBV12-4 and TRBJ1-1; D may be TRBD1 (6 bases). The CDR3 runs 12 residues. Trimming shortened V by 3 bases and J by 10 bases, and 12 bases separated the two germline ends. The CDR3 DNA is TGTGCCAGCAGTTTCTCGGGGGGCAGAGCTTTCTTT. Encoded protein: CASSFSGGRAFF.